The rows below give T cell receptor beta chains drawn from one sample of a study of neoadjuvant anti-PD-1 for oral cavity cancer. TCRdb's copy holds only in-frame clones and misses some; the assay was immunoSEQ multiplex PCR. Of about 79,000 clones listed, around 88% are singletons. This material consisted of PBMCs, taken before nivolumab (anti-PD-1) treatment. The receptors derive from a person aged 35 to 85 with oral cavity squamous cell carcinoma. The CDR3 runs from the conserved cysteine through the conserved F or W. The order of the fields is J gene, CDR3 length, clone size, V gene, D gene, CDR3 protein, CDR3 DNA. D genes are given only for firm matches. Expanded clones get a size class; other rows say once, few or many, or leave the size out.

>TRBJ1-2|13|NA|TRBV11-2|TRBD1
CASNSDRAYGYTF
TGTGCCAGCAACTCGGACAGGGCCTATGGCTACACCTTC
>TRBJ1-1|16|NA|TRBV27|TRBD1
CASSPARDRVNTEAFF
TGTGCCAGCAGCCCAGCGAGGGACAGGGTGAACACTGAAGCTTTCTTT
>TRBJ1-6|16|once|TRBV2|NA
CASSERAGINNSPLHF
TGTGCCAGCAGTGAAAGGGCAGGGATAAATAATTCACCCCTCCACTTT
>TRBJ1-5|19|NA|TRBV6-1|NA
CASSEGAGDTVRFWQPQHF
TGTGCCAGCAGTGAAGGGGCGGGAGACACGGTAAGGTTCTGGCAGCCCCAGCATTTT
>TRBJ1-1|11|NA|TRBV4-1|NA
CASSHGQEAFF
TGCGCCAGCAGCCATGGCCAGGAAGCTTTCTTT
>TRBJ1-1|11|NA|TRBV30|NA
CAGTKNTEAFF
TGTGCTGGGACAAAGAACACTGAAGCTTTCTTT
>TRBJ1-4|11|NA|TRBV28|NA
CASSFDEKLFF
TGTGCCAGCAGTTTCGATGAAAAACTGTTTTTT
>TRBJ2-3|16|NA|TRBV14|NA
CASSQVGVFPADTQYF
TGTGCCAGCAGCCAAGTTGGTGTTTTCCCCGCAGATACGCAGTATTTT
>TRBJ1-2|14|NA|TRBV5-1|TRBD1
CASSLEGQGYGYTF
TGCGCCAGCAGCTTGGAGGGACAGGGCTATGGCTACACCTTC
>TRBJ2-7|11|NA|TRBV18|NA
CASSDRYEQYF
TGTGCCAGCTCGGACCGCTACGAGCAGTACTTC
>TRBJ1-2|15|NA|TRBV7-6|NA
CASSDGTSETGGYTF
TGTGCCAGCAGCGACGGGACCAGCGAAACCGGTGGCTACACCTTC
>TRBJ2-3|14|NA|TRBV5-4|NA
CASSWAGVVDTQYF
TGTGCCAGCAGCTGGGCAGGAGTGGTAGATACGCAGTATTTT
>TRBJ2-3|12|few|TRBV5-4|NA
CASSSDSRTQYF
TGTGCCAGCAGCTCAGACAGCCGGACGCAGTATTTT
>TRBJ1-1|15|NA|TRBV6-1|NA
CASSPLGYANTEAFF
TGTGCCAGCAGCCCGCTGGGGTACGCGAACACTGAAGCTTTCTTT
>TRBJ1-1|15|NA|TRBV4-1|TRBD1
CASSQGGTGGTEAFF
TGCGCCAGCAGCCAAGGGGGGACAGGCGGTACTGAAGCTTTCTTT
>TRBJ2-7|15|NA|TRBV30|NA
CAWRQDGGIPYEQYF
TGTGCCTGGCGGCAAGACGGCGGGATTCCCTACGAGCAGTACTTC
>TRBJ1-2|17|once|TRBV7-9|NA
CASSPPATRGPNYGYTF
TGTGCCAGCAGCCCCCCCGCCACCAGGGGACCTAACTATGGCTACACCTTC
>TRBJ1-1|14|NA|TRBV4-1|NA
CASSPYTENTEAFF
TGCGCCAGCAGCCCGTACACGGAGAACACTGAAGCTTTCTTT
>TRBJ1-2|19|once|TRBV2|TRBD1
CASSEAGVRDRDVGYGYTF
TGTGCCAGCAGTGAAGCGGGTGTACGGGACAGGGACGTAGGCTATGGCTACACCTTC
>TRBJ2-7|12|many|TRBV7-6|NA
CASSGGGPEQYF
TGTGCCAGCAGCGGTGGGGGGCCCGAGCAGTACTTC
>TRBJ2-7|15|NA|TRBV14|TRBD2
CASSQASGGYYEQYF
TGTGCCAGCAGCCAAGCTAGCGGGGGTTACTACGAGCAGTACTTC
>TRBJ2-3|15|NA|TRBV9|TRBD2
CASSVASGGTDTQYF
TGTGCCAGCAGCGTAGCTAGCGGGGGCACAGATACGCAGTATTTT
>TRBJ2-5|12|NA|TRBV6-1|TRBD1
CASTQGAETQYF
TGTGCCAGCACCCAGGGGGCCGAGACCCAGTACTTC
>TRBJ1-1|14|NA|TRBV10-1|NA
CASSESGTHTEAFF
TGCGCCAGCAGTGAGTCTGGGACGCACACTGAAGCTTTCTTT
>TRBJ1-1|16|NA|TRBV7-9|NA
CASTPFGRLLNTEAFF
TGTGCCAGCACCCCATTTGGTCGACTGTTGAACACTGAAGCTTTCTTT
>TRBJ2-5|17|once|TRBV5-4|TRBD1
CASSLALLTGPQETQYF
TGTGCCAGCAGCTTGGCCCTTTTGACAGGGCCCCAAGAGACCCAGTACTTC
>TRBJ2-7|16|NA|TRBV6-5|NA
CASSYSIKPVRWEQYF
TGTGCCAGCAGTTACTCGATAAAACCGGTCCGGTGGGAGCAGTACTTC
>TRBJ2-7|14|NA|TRBV5-1|NA
CASSLAVAVDEQYF
TGCGCCAGCAGCTTGGCCGTCGCAGTTGACGAGCAGTACTTC
>TRBJ2-3|16|NA|TRBV7-2|TRBD2
CASSSSGSFDTDTQYF
TGTGCCAGCAGCTCAAGCGGGAGTTTTGATACAGATACGCAGTATTTT
>TRBJ2-7|12|once|TRBV30|NA
CAWSNRAGEQYF
TGTGCCTGGAGTAATAGGGCCGGCGAGCAGTACTTC
>TRBJ1-2|14|NA|TRBV10-3|NA
CAISGTSANYGYTF
TGTGCCATCAGCGGGACCTCGGCTAACTATGGCTACACCTTC
>TRBJ1-1|14|NA|TRBV7-9|NA
CASSLGSGNTEAFF
TGTGCCAGCAGCTTAGGGAGTGGGAACACTGAAGCTTTCTTT
>TRBJ2-3|12|NA|TRBV5-5|NA
CASSSIRDTQYF
TGTGCCAGCAGCTCTATTCGGGATACGCAGTATTTT
>TRBJ2-5|18|NA|TRBV21-1|NA
CASSKGNGVASIQETQYF
TGTGCCAGCAGCAAAGGAAACGGCGTGGCATCAATTCAAGAGACCCAGTACTTC
>TRBJ2-2|14|NA|TRBV2|NA
CASSEDVLPGELFF
TGTGCCAGCAGTGAAGACGTGCTGCCCGGGGAGCTGTTTTTT
>TRBJ2-1|17|NA|TRBV7-2|TRBD2
CASSYSSGRGSYNEQFF
TGTGCCAGCAGTTATTCTAGCGGGAGGGGGTCCTACAATGAGCAGTTCTTC
>TRBJ1-4|16|NA|TRBV18|NA
CASSPRPLFGNEKLFF
TGTGCCAGCTCCCCCAGGCCACTCTTCGGCAATGAAAAACTGTTTTTT
>TRBJ1-2|13|NA|TRBV7-9|NA
CASSLVGGSGYTF
TGTGCCAGCAGCTTAGTGGGGGGCTCCGGCTACACCTTC
>TRBJ2-7|15|NA|TRBV5-6|NA
CASLQARRIAYEQYF
TGTGCCAGTCTACAAGCACGGCGAATTGCCTACGAGCAGTACTTC
>TRBJ2-7|16|few|TRBV27|TRBD2
CATKRLGTSGRHEQYF
TGTGCCACCAAACGTCTTGGGACTAGCGGGAGACACGAGCAGTACTTC
>TRBJ1-5|15|NA|TRBV30|NA
CAWSVGWGGNQPQHF
TGTGCCTGGAGTGTAGGGTGGGGGGGCAATCAGCCCCAGCATTTT
>TRBJ2-7|15|NA|TRBV11-2|NA
CASSLGTAYNYEQYF
TGTGCCAGCAGCTTAGGGACAGCATATAACTACGAGCAGTACTTC
>TRBJ2-3|15|once|TRBV4-1|NA
CASAQQGTGTDTQYF
TGCGCCAGCGCCCAACAGGGCACCGGCACAGATACGCAGTATTTT
>TRBJ1-3|17|NA|TRBV9|NA
CASSVALDSSSGNTIYF
TGTGCCAGCAGCGTAGCTTTGGATAGCAGTTCTGGAAACACCATATATTTT
>TRBJ1-6|13|once|TRBV2|NA
CASSEEGYSPLHF
TGTGCCAGCAGTGAAGAAGGGTACTCACCCCTCCACTTT
>TRBJ2-1|16|NA|TRBV7-8|NA
CASSLAVPGSGAEQFF
TGTGCCAGCAGCTTAGCAGTCCCTGGTTCAGGTGCTGAGCAGTTCTTC
>TRBJ1-1|14|NA|TRBV29-1|NA
CSAGGPNGYTEAFF
TGCAGCGCTGGGGGGCCTAACGGATACACTGAAGCTTTCTTT
>TRBJ2-5|12|NA|TRBV6-6|NA
CASSPGGETQYF
TGTGCCAGCAGCCCAGGTGGGGAGACCCAGTACTTC
>TRBJ1-4|15|NA|TRBV9|NA
CASSVGDTGGEKLFF
TGTGCCAGCAGCGTAGGGGACACGGGGGGTGAAAAACTGTTTTTT
>TRBJ2-7|13|NA|TRBV5-4|NA
CASRPNALYEQYF
TGTGCCAGCCGCCCCAACGCGTTGTACGAGCAGTACTTC
>TRBJ1-4|14|NA|TRBV6-1|TRBD1
CASRSGTGNEKLFF
TGTGCCAGCAGATCCGGGACAGGGAATGAAAAACTGTTTTTT
>TRBJ2-3|15|NA|TRBV10-3|NA
CATRNRGWGTDTQYF
TGTGCCACGCGGAATAGGGGGTGGGGCACAGATACGCAGTATTTT